The TCR beta chain under discussion was sequenced for a study of T cell repertoires in cytomegalovirus infection. Regarding the study as a whole: HLA-C-restricted, CMV-specific TCR beta clonotypes were dominant ex vivo.

A single record per CDR3 protein comes from TCRdb applying MiXCR to the reads. The repertoire holds 100,000 to 150,000 distinct CDR3 sequences, with 30% to 40% as singletons. Of note for this clonotype: The antigen is unknown. A much larger clone lies a single base off, so this may be a read error.

CDR3 length: 14 residues. Trimming pared 5 bases from V and 4 bases from J, leaving 14 bases between. Germline V CDR1 and CDR2: SGHTA, FQGNSA. The sequence was collected from a human donor in good health (CMV status not recorded). Some clones in this sample may be carry-over from other donors' samples. The chain carries TRBV7-2 and TRBJ2-5; D ambiguous. This specimen consisted of CD8+ T cells from cultured PBMCs, obtained from culture after CMV antigen stimulation. The CDR3 protein is CASSTFQDAETQYF. Written as DNA, the CDR3 is TGTGCCAGCAGCACTTTCCAGGACGCAGAGACCCAGTACTTC.